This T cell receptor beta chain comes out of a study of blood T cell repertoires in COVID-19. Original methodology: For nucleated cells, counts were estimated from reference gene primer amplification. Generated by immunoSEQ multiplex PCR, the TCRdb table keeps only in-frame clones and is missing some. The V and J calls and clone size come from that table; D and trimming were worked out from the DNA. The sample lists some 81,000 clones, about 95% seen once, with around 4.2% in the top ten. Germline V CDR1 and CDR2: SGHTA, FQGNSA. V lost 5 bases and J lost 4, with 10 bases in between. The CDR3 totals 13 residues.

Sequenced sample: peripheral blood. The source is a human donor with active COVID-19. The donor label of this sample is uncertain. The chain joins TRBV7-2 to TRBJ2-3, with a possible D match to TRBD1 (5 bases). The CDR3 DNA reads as TGTGCCAGCAGCCCCTTGGGGCCAGATACGCAGTATTTT. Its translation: CASSPLGPDTQYF.